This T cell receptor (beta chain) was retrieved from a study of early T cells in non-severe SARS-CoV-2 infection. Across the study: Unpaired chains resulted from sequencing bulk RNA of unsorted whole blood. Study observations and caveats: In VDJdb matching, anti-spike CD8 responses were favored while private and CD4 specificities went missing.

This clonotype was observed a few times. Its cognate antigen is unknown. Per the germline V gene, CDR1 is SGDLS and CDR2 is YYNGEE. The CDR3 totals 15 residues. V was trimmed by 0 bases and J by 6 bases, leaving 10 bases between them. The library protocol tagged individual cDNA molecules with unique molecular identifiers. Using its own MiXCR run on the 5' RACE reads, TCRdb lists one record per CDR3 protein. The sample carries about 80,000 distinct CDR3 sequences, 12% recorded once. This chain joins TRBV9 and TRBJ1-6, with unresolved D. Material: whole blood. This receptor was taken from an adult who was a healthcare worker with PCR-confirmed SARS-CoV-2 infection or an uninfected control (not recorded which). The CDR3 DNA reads TGTGCCAGCAGCGTAGTGGGCGAATTTAATTCACCCCTCCACTTT. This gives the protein CASSVVGEFNSPLHF.